This T cell receptor beta chain stems from a study of blood T cell repertoires in COVID-19 (dated by TCRdb to 2019 to 2021). Context from the whole study: Samples from collaborators originated in the United States, Italy and Spain and spanned both the acute and convalescent phases of COVID-19. The prospective study material was composed of cDNA or gDNA derived from T cells, B-cell-depleted T cells, or PBMCs. A freely available public database, intended as a resource for researchers studying the immune response to SARS-CoV-2, is where the repertoires were released. The dataset comprised deeply sampled blood TCRbeta repertoires from subjects exposed to, actively infected with, or recovered from COVID-19. The samples were drawn from the first 160 participants of the ongoing ImmuneRACE study and from more than 1,000 subjects provided by 6 global collaborators. Nearly every sample came with metadata listing a de-identified subject ID, COVID-19 status, age in years and sex. Where available, HLA class I and class II types were taken from metadata supplied by the sample provider and were not determined by assay-based typing.

Each collaborating institution followed its own protocols to collect whole blood in K2EDTA tubes. For TCRbeta analysis, collaborator samples were shipped as frozen whole blood, as isolated PBMCs, or as DNA extracted from either sample type. Paper-wide results and their limitations: The quantity of clinical and demographic metadata differed by source and by participant and was supplied without curation.

For this clone: It lacks a known antigen. Per-base qualities were not stored, and no clone one base away is much larger.

Reading from cysteine to phenylalanine, the CDR3 counts 13 amino acids. Only the CDR3 portion is preserved as DNA: 39 bases, with reading frame beginning at the first base. Via the germline V gene, CDR1 is SGDLS and CDR2 YYNGEE. V and J are truncated by 0 bases and 9 bases respectively, leaving an intervening sequence of 10 bases. The immunoSEQ Assay, a bias-controlled multiplex PCR, was used to amplify TCRbeta CDR3 regions from genomic DNA. Per the source publication's procedure: The number of nucleated cells in each sample was estimated by amplification of reference gene primers within the assay. To quantify the absolute abundance of each unique TCRbeta CDR3 rearrangement, sequence reads were collapsed and filtered. For each sample, productive Simpson clonality was calculated by taking the square root of Simpson's diversity index across productive rearrangements. TCRdb limited this immuneACCESS table to in-frame rearrangements with V and J called. A share of clones is missing; checked studies link under half to unresolved V genes, and the rest is unexplained. D and trimming come from the DNA, and the V and J calls and clone size come from that table. Counted in this sample were around 130,000 clones; approximately 85% of them appeared once. The top ten clones comprise about 3.2% of the sample.

This clonotype was sampled from a man aged 50-59 years with acute or convalescent COVID-19. The sequenced sample was peripheral blood. The chain is assembled from TRBV9 and TRBJ2-1, with TRBD2 perhaps the D gene, on 6 matching bases. The CDR3 corresponds to CASSVGGRSEQFF. At the DNA level, the sequence is TGTGCCAGCAGCGTAGGGGGGAGGAGTGAGCAGTTCTTC.